This T cell receptor (beta chain) stems from a study of blood T cell repertoires in COVID-19. Overall study: Sources were T cells, B-cell-depleted T cells, or PBMCs; the material itself was cDNA or gDNA.

Only in-frame clones appear in the TCRdb table, and some are missing; sequencing was by immunoSEQ multiplex PCR. The sample lists 300,000 to 450,000 clones; over 75% were seen once. The germline V gene encodes CDR1 MNHEY and CDR2 SVGAGI. The junction had 7 bases not matched to a gene; V was cut back by 6 bases and J by 5 bases. This CDR3 spans 14 amino acids. The sample comprised peripheral blood. The rearrangement links TRBV6-5 to TRBJ1-1, with 9 bases fitting TRBD1. The source of this sequence is a woman aged 55-69 years with COVID-19, enrolled during active disease. The CDR3 loop reads CASRDGTGRTEAFF. The CDR3, as DNA: TGTGCCAGCAGAGACGGGACAGGGAGGACTGAAGCTTTCTTT.